Listed here is a single TCR beta chain. Its target is unknown. This specimen comes from a study of PD-1 blockade in classical Hodgkin lymphoma. Study-level findings and limits: At C4D1, TCR diversity had climbed significantly for CD4+ cells, though not for CD8+ cells. Newly diagnosed patients had diversity similar to the baseline diversity of complete responders.

All patients relapsed after autologous stem cell transplantation, and brentuximab vedotin exposure varied. Germline CDR1 reads LGHNA; CDR2 reads YNFKEQ. The V and J ends lost 3 bases and 7 bases respectively, with 19 bases between them. The CDR3 is 16 residues long. Profiled with immunoSEQ multiplex PCR; TCRdb holds only in-frame clones, not every one. The sample lists 55,000 to 80,000 clones; approximately 89% were seen once. The material was peripheral blood mononuclear cells (PBMCs), obtained at baseline. This chain uses TRBV4-2 with TRBJ1-5; D may be TRBD1 (5 bases). The sequence derives from a human donor with classical Hodgkin lymphoma. Here the CDR3 reads CASSHRDQVEGQPQHF. In nucleotides, the CDR3 is TGTGCCAGCAGCCACCGGGACCAGGTCGAGGGACAGCCCCAGCATTTT.